Detailed here is one T cell receptor beta chain. This receptor's antigen is unknown. One base away there is no much larger clone; base qualities are not given. Inclusive of the bounding cysteine and phenylalanine, the CDR3 is 15 residues long. The retained sequence is limited to the CDR3, 45 bases, with the frame set at the first base. Deletion took 4 bases off V and 3 bases off J, with a span of 11 bases between the germline ends. CDR1 and CDR2 (KGHDR, SFDVKD) derive from the germline V gene. These data come from a study of T cell responses to AZD1222 COVID-19 vaccine (TCRdb year 2021). A note on the overall study: TCR sequencing was performed for some 250 trial participants, of whom about 200 were given two doses of AZD1222 and around 25 were given two doses of MenACWY control vaccine. Trial participants were enrolled by age into subgroups of 18-55, 56-69 and 70-plus years, and around 150, 28 and 57 TCR-sequenced participants, respectively, were included in these subgroups. Broader findings and caveats from the paper: Epitopes outside the regions mutated in the B.1.351 and B.1.1.7 variants were reportedly recognized by nearly half of the unique spike-specific TCRs. After two AZD1222 doses, spike-specific TCR breadth and depth were significantly higher than at day 0 and than in MenACWY recipients. Because no day 14 peak-response samples were available, the repertoires could be characterized only after the peak T cell response. In the small 56-69-year group, the increase in depth fell short of significance, most likely because of low power. Conclusions about previously exposed vaccinees are limited because only five to seven AZD1222 recipients were SARS-CoV-2 seropositive at baseline. Most participants were white British and females outnumbered males, and the authors suggested that clonal diversity may have been underestimated. The vaccine-associated CD4 TCRs covered the entire spike protein, and the dominant responses fell in regions 160-218 and 743-854.

The time point label of this sample denotes: about 28 days (+/-7) after the second vaccine dose. The sample's treatment or condition label, decoded: meningococcal conjugate vaccine given as trial control. The vaccinee samples were drawn from two UK trials, COV001 and COV002, one of which was a single-blind randomized controlled phase 2/3 trial testing AZD1222 (ChAdOx1 nCoV-19) in healthy adults. Trial participant PBMC samples were collected at day 0 and day 28 after the second dose for TCRbeta chain sequencing. The CDR3 regions of human TCRbeta chains were analyzed by immunosequencing. In the source study's methods: Repertoire TCRs were checked for matches against a reference library of SARS-CoV-2-specific TCRs that had been generated using the MIRA antigen-specificity platform. Breadth was defined as the fraction of unique TCRs that were SARS-CoV-2-associated. Depth was defined as the fraction of total T cells that were SARS-CoV-2-associated. Using the MIRA data, every spike-specific TCR was mapped to the spike region that the TCR reacted to and assigned to either a CD4 or a CD8 class. Log10-transformed breadth and depth values were compared by one-way ANOVA with Sidak's multiple comparisons tests. The table comes from immuneACCESS by way of TCRdb, which keeps in-frame sequences with V and J called. Part of the clones is missing from these tables; in studies checked, under half for an unresolved V gene and the rest for unknown reasons. That table is the source of V, J and clone size, and D and trimming were worked out from the DNA. In this sample the table shows under 200,000 clones, around nine tenths of which occur a single time. The ten top clones hold about 3.5% of the sample.

This clonotype was obtained from an adult who received the MenACWY meningococcal vaccine as a control. The chain is made from TRBV24-1 and TRBJ2-2; the D gene is perhaps TRBD2, from 6 matching bases. The sequencing used peripheral blood, collected 28 days after the second dose of the MenACWY control vaccine. The CDR3 is CATSDGTLYTGELFF. In nucleotide form, the sequence is TGTGCCACCAGTGACGGGACTCTATACACCGGGGAGCTGTTTTTT.